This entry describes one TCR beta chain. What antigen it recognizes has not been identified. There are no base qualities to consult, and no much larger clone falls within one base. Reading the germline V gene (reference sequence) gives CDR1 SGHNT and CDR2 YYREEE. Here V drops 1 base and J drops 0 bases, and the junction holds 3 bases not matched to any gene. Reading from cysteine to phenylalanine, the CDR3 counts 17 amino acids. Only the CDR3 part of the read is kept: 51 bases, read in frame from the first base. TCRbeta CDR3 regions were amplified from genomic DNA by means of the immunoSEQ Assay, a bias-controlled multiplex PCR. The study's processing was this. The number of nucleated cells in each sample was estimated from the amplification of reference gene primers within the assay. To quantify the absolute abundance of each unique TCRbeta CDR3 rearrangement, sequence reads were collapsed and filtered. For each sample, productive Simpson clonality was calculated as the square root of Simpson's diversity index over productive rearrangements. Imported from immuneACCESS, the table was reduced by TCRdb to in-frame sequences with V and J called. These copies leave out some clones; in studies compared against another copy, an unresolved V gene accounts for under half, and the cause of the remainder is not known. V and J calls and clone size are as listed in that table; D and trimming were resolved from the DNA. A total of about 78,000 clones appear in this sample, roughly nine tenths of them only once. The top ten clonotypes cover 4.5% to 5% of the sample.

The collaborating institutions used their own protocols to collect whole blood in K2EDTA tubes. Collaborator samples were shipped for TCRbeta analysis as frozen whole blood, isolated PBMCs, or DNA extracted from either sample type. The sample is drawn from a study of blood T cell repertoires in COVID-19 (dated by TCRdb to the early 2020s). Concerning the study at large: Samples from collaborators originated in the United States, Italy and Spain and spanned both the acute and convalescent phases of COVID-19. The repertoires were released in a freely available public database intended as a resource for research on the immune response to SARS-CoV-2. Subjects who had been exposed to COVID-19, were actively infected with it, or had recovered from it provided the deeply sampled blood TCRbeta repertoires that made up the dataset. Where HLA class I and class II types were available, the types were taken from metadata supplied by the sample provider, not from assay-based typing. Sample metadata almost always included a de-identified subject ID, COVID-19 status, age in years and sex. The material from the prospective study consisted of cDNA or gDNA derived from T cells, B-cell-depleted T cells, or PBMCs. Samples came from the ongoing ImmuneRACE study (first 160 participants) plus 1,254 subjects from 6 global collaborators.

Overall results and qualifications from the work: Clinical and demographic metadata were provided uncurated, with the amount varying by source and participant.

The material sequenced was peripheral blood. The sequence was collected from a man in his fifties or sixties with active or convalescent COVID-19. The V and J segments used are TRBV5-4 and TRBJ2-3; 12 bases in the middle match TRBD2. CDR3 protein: CASSLRLAGASTDTQYF. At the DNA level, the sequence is TGTGCCAGCAGCTTGCGACTAGCGGGGGCTAGCACAGATACGCAGTATTTT.